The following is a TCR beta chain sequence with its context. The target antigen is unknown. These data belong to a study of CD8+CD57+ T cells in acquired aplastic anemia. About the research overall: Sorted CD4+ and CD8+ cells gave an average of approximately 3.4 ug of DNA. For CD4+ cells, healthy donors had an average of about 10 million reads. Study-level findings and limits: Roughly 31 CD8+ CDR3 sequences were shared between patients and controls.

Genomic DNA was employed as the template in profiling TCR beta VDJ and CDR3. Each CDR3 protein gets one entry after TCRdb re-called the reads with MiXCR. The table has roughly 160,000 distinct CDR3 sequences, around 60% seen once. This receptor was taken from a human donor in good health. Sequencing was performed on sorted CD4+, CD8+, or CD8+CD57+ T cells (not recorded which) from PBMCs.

CDR3 amino acids: CSARGSIGGLPVPLHF. In DNA, the CDR3 is TGCAGTGCTAGAGGGTCGATCGGGGGACTGCCGGTTCCCCTCCACTTT. The J gene is TRBJ1-6, the V gene TRBV20-1, with D perhaps matching TRBD1 (5 bases). Germline V lookup: CDR1 DFQATT, CDR2 SNEGSKA (reference sequence). The germline V and J ends were trimmed by 1 base and 13 bases, with 23 bases remaining between them. The CDR3 loop spans 16 amino acids.